The following is a T cell receptor (beta chain) sequence with its context. This sample is part of a study of T cells in Graves' hyperthyroidism and ophthalmopathy. Among the patients, aged 18 to 65, hyperthyroidism was newly diagnosed and had lasted under 2 months. The TCR beta CDR3 regions underwent amplification using RNA transcripts as the source. TCR CDR3 regions were first amplified by RT-PCR with HTBI primers. MiXCR, run by TCRdb on the multiplex PCR reads, gives a single entry per CDR3 protein. Of about 200,000 distinct CDR3 sequences listed, approximately 16% were seen once; the top ten hold 53%. Sequenced sample: blood. This clonotype originated in a woman aged 45-65 years with Graves' hyperthyroidism.

The CDR3 DNA sequence: TGTGCCAGCAGCCAAGGGGCCAGTAAAAGGCAGGGGGGCTACACCTTC. It translates to CASSQGASKRQGGYTF. The chain carries TRBV3-1 and TRBJ1-2, with D perhaps TRBD1 (6 bases). CDR3 length: 16 amino acids. Germline-derived CDR1 and CDR2 are LGHDT and YNNKEL (reference sequence). The V end lost 1 base, the J end lost 8 bases, and 20 bases lay between the germline ends.